Listed here are 17 T cell receptor beta chains from one sample, sequenced in a study of blood T cell repertoires in COVID-19. TCRdb keeps only in-frame clones here, not all; method: immunoSEQ multiplex PCR. The repertoire holds 350,000 to 500,000 clones, about 87% seen once, with 0.8% to 1% in the top ten. Sequenced material: peripheral blood. The source of these receptors is a man aged 18 to 35 with COVID-19, enrolled during active disease.

This rearrangement joins TRBV6-4 to TRBJ2-7; the match to TRBD1 covers 12 bases. This CDR3 has 18 residues. Trimming at V came to 0 bases and at J to 6 bases, leaving 12 bases not matched to a gene. Germline CDR1 MRHNA, CDR2 SNTAGT. The CDR3 reads CASSDSTPRDRGLGEQYF. The CDR3 nucleotides read TGTGCCAGCAGTGACTCGACCCCCCGGGACAGGGGGCTCGGCGAGCAGTACTTC.

The V and J genes are TRBV6-1 and TRBJ1-2, with 7 nucleotides matching TRBD1. The CDR3 consists of 16 residues. The germline CDR1 and CDR2 sequences are MNHNS and SASEGT. V shed 3 bases, J shed 6 bases, and the junction held 13 bases outside the gene matches. The CDR3 protein is CASSERGGRGYNGYTF. The CDR3 DNA follows: TGTGCCAGCAGTGAGCGAGGGGGCAGGGGGTACAATGGCTACACCTTC.

Concerning this clone itself: The identical CDR3 is also encoded by other nucleotide sequences in the sample. The rearrangement links TRBV7-9 to TRBJ2-7; D remains unclear. This CDR3 contains 13 residues. Germline V lookup: CDR1 SEHNR, CDR2 FQNEAQ (reference sequence). V lost 3 bases and J lost 4, with 10 bases in between. The CDR3 bases are TGTGCCAGCAGCTTTCCCAATAGTTACGAGCAGTACTTC. Encoded protein: CASSFPNSYEQYF. The whole variable domain, remainder taken from reference TRBV7-9 and TRBJ2-7, is DTGVSQNPRHKITKRGQNVTFRCDPISEHNRLYWYRQTLGQGPEFLTYFQNEAQLEKSRLLSDRFSAERPKGSFSTLEIQRTEQGDSAMYLCASSFPNSYEQYFGPGTRLTVT.

This clone was detected once. The chain links TRBV13 to TRBJ1-1; D gene uncertain. V lost 3 bases and J lost 5, with 10 bases in between. The CDR3 has 13 amino acids. In germline, CDR1 is PRHDT, CDR2 FYEKMQ (reference sequence). The CDR3 is CASSFEGRTEAFF. DNA of the CDR3: TGTGCCAGCAGCTTTGAGGGAAGGACTGAAGCTTTCTTT.

This clone was counted once. The chain uses TRBV7-9 and TRBJ2-1, with D possibly being TRBD1 (5 bases). Germline CDR1 is SEHNR and CDR2 is FQNEAQ (reference sequence). This CDR3 has 16 residues. Trimming removed 5 bases at V and 6 bases at J, with 20 bases between. The CDR3 sequence is CASSTNFRRQFNEQFF. CDR3 coding DNA: TGTGCCAGCAGCACCAACTTTCGGCGACAGTTCAATGAGCAGTTCTTC.

The rearrangement joins TRBV7-9 to TRBJ2-5; maybe TRBD2 (5 bases). V lost 1 base, J lost 7 bases, and 10 bases lay in between. Per the germline V gene, CDR1 is SEHNR and CDR2 is FQNEAQ (reference sequence). The CDR3 spans 13 residues. CDR3 residues: CASSLEGRGTQYF. CDR3 coding DNA: TGTGCCAGCAGCTTAGAAGGGAGAGGGACCCAGTACTTC.

The rearrangement links TRBV19 to TRBJ1-3, with D possibly being TRBD1 (6 bases). The CDR3 totals 14 residues. Germline V CDR1 and CDR2: LNHDA, SQIVND (reference sequence). V was trimmed by 6 bases and J by 0 bases, leaving 9 bases between them. The CDR3 nucleotides read TGTGCCAGTAGCAGGGGCGACTCTGGAAACACCATATATTTT. Translating it yields CASSRGDSGNTIYF.

This sequence joins TRBV4-1 and TRBJ2-1, with D perhaps TRBD2 (5 bases). CDR3 length: 14 residues. Trimming shortened V by 0 bases and J by 6 bases, and 9 bases separated the two germline ends. The germline V gene encodes CDR1 MGHRA and CDR2 YSYEKL. As DNA, the CDR3 is TGCGCCAGCAGCCAAGATCTCGGACTCAATGAGCAGTTCTTC. Protein sequence: CASSQDLGLNEQFF.

The chain uses TRBV3-1 (or the pseudogene TRBV3-2) and TRBJ1-1; the match to TRBD1 covers 11 bases. V lost 1 base to trimming and J lost 7 bases; unmatched junction nucleotides: 2. Germline V gene lookup returns CDR1 LGHDT and CDR2 YNNKEL (reference sequence). CDR3 length: 14 residues. CDR3 sequence: CASSQGTGGFEAFF. The CDR3 bases are TGTGCCAGCAGCCAAGGGACAGGGGGCTTTGAAGCTTTCTTT.

The CDR3 sequence: CASSFLDRPYEQYF. The CDR3 nucleotides read TGTGCCAGCAGCTTCTTAGACAGGCCCTACGAGCAGTACTTC. The genes are TRBV7-9 and TRBJ2-7; D might be TRBD1 (6 bases). The CDR3 has 14 residues. The germline V and J ends were trimmed by 3 bases and 2 bases, with 11 bases remaining between them. From germline, CDR1 is SEHNR and CDR2 FQNEAQ (reference sequence). The full variable domain, completed using reference TRBV7-9 and TRBJ2-7, is DTGVSQNPRHKITKRGQNVTFRCDPISEHNRLYWYRQTLGQGPEFLTYFQNEAQLEKSRLLSDRFSAERPKGSFSTLEIQRTEQGDSAMYLCASSFLDRPYEQYFGPGTRLTVT.

The chain combines TRBV7-9 with TRBJ2-3, with 12 bases matching TRBD2. The CDR3 spans 19 residues. V lost 6 bases to trimming and J lost 0 bases; unmatched junction nucleotides: 13. CDR1 is SEHNR and CDR2 is FQNEAQ in the germline V gene (reference sequence). This CDR3 reads CASSPKTSGRKGSTDTQYF. For the CDR3, the DNA is TGTGCCAGCAGTCCAAAGACTAGCGGGAGAAAAGGGAGCACAGATACGCAGTATTTT. Full variable domain (rest looked up from reference TRBV7-9 and TRBJ2-3): DTGVSQNPRHKITKRGQNVTFRCDPISEHNRLYWYRQTLGQGPEFLTYFQNEAQLEKSRLLSDRFSAERPKGSFSTLEIQRTEQGDSAMYLCASSPKTSGRKGSTDTQYFGPGTRLTVL.

The chain employs TRBV6-2 or TRBV6-3 and TRBJ2-3; 12 nucleotides agree with TRBD2. The CDR3 extends over 16 amino acids. The junction had 6 bases not matched to a gene; V was cut back by 4 bases and J by 4 bases. CDR1 is MNHEY and CDR2 is SVGEGT in the germline V gene. CDR3 protein: CASSLLTSGSADTQYF. For the CDR3, the DNA is TGTGCCAGCAGTTTATTGACTAGCGGGAGCGCAGATACGCAGTATTTT.

The CDR3, as DNA: TGTGCCAGCAGCTTAACGGGAGTCTACAATGAGCAGTTCTTC. As protein: CASSLTGVYNEQFF. This chain joins TRBV13 and TRBJ2-1; tentatively, D is TRBD2 (6 bases). Trimming cost V 2 bases and J 3 bases, with 8 bases left between them. The CDR3 runs to 14 residues. Germline lookup yields CDR1 PRHDT and CDR2 FYEKMQ (reference sequence).

J is TRBJ2-1 and V is TRBV25-1, with D maybe TRBD1 (5 bases). This CDR3 comprises 14 residues. Germline V gene sequence: CDR1 MGHDK, CDR2 SYGVNS. V was trimmed by 8 bases and J by 3 bases, leaving 14 bases between them. The CDR3 region is CASERQLGYNEQFF. In nucleotides, the CDR3 is TGTGCCAGCGAAAGACAGTTGGGCTACAATGAGCAGTTCTTC. Full variable domain (remainder filled in from reference TRBV25-1 and TRBJ2-1): EADIYQTPRYLVIGTGKKITLECSQTMGHDKMYWYQQDPGMELHLIHYSYGVNSTEKGDLSSESTVSRIRTEHFPLTLESARPSHTSQYLCASERQLGYNEQFFGPGTRLTVL.

The chain uses TRBV6-5 and TRBJ2-7; TRBD1 matches 7 bases. This CDR3 contains 15 residues. V shed 2 bases, J shed 0 bases, and the junction held 4 bases outside the gene matches. Germline CDR1 reads MNHEY; CDR2 reads SVGAGI. CDR3: CASSYQGGPSYEQYF. For the CDR3, the DNA is TGTGCCAGCAGTTACCAAGGGGGCCCCTCCTACGAGCAGTACTTC.

The chain uses TRBV7-9 and TRBJ2-1, with 10 bases lining up with TRBD2. CDR1 and CDR2 from the germline V gene are SEHNR and FQNEAQ (reference sequence). This CDR3 spans 18 amino acids. Germline trimming cut 1 base from V and 3 bases from J; bases unmatched to any gene: 9. In DNA form, the CDR3 reads TGTGCCAGCAGCTTAGACGACCTACTAGCGGGGTACTACAATGAGCAGTTCTTC. It encodes CASSLDDLLAGYYNEQFF.

The chain links TRBV11-2 to TRBJ1-3; 7 nucleotides line up with TRBD1. The CDR3 loop spans 13 amino acids. Germline V lookup: CDR1 SGHAT, CDR2 FQNNGV. J was trimmed by 9 bases and V by 3 bases; bases with no gene match: 5. The CDR3 nucleotides are TGTGCCAGCAGCTTTAACAGGGGTGGCACCATATATTTT. Translating it yields CASSFNRGGTIYF.